This TCR beta chain originates from a study of cytomegalovirus exposure and HLA in healthy donors. Study findings and constraints: Whilst most TCR sequences proved rare, a subset of public TCRs occurred across many donors. As confirmed in vitro, a few CMV-associated chains were specific for CMV antigens.

The data were produced by immunoSEQ multiplex PCR, yet TCRdb's version contains in-frame clones alone and is incomplete. Of hundreds of thousands of clones listed, approximately 86% are singletons. The trim removed 8 bases at V and 2 bases at J, leaving 10 bases unmatched. Germline CDR1 and CDR2: SGHRS and YFSETQ. This CDR3 has 15 amino acids. Comment on this clone: Its antigen is still unknown.

This chain connects TRBV5-1 to TRBJ2-3; TRBD1 agrees at 8 bases. The receptor's source is a woman aged 25 to 45 in good health and CMV-seropositive. The sequenced material came from PBMCs. The CDR3 DNA follows: TGCGCCAGTGGGGCCGGGACAGGAGACACAGATACGCAGTATTTT. This gives the protein CASGAGTGDTDTQYF.